The 3 T cell receptor beta chains in this list originate from one sample, sequenced in a study of cytomegalovirus exposure and HLA in healthy donors. The PCR contained 60 Vbeta and 13 Jbeta primers. Clones were sequenced by immunoSEQ multiplex PCR, and TCRdb holds only the in-frame ones, with some missing. The sample totals 95,000 to 150,000 clones. Sequenced input: PBMCs. Every receptor here comes from a man aged 40-50 years in good health and CMV-seronegative.

The J gene is TRBJ1-2, the V gene TRBV6-6; D not resolved. V gave up 2 bases and J gave up 4 bases, with 14 bases separating them. Germline V lookup: CDR1 MNHNY, CDR2 SVGAGI (reference sequence). This CDR3 is built from 15 residues. The CDR3 DNA follows: TGTGCCAGCAGTTACACAGAATCCGTATTCTATGGCTACACCTTC. It encodes CASSYTESVFYGYTF.

The chain joins TRBV5-6 to TRBJ2-3, with TRBD1 identical over 9 bases. The CDR3 covers 15 residues. The J segment lost 3 bases and the V segment lost 5 bases, leaving 7 bases of the junction unmatched. Germline values: CDR1 SGHDT, CDR2 YYEEEE. The CDR3 reads CASRRTGTGTDTQYF. The CDR3 nucleotides read TGTGCCAGCAGACGGACCGGGACAGGGACAGATACGCAGTATTTT. The variable domain in full, with the rest retrieved from reference TRBV5-6 and TRBJ2-3, is DAGVTQSPTHLIKTRGQQVTLRCSPKSGHDTVSWYQQALGQGPQFIFQYYEEEERQRGNFPDRFSGHQFPNYSSELNVNALLLGDSALYLCASRRTGTGTDTQYFGPGTRLTVL.

The chain has TRBV18 and TRBJ2-3; D unresolved. Germline V lookup: CDR1 KGHSH, CDR2 LQKENI. V shed 5 bases and J shed 1 base, with 19 bases lying between them. This CDR3 spans 17 amino acids. CDR3 DNA sequence: TGTGCCAGCTCATCGACTTTGGGTAGTGAACGCACAGATACGCAGTATTTT. Encoded protein: CASSSTLGSERTDTQYF.